This TCR beta chain was captured in a study of T cells after yellow fever vaccination (dated by TCRdb to between 2017 and 2020). With respect to the entire study: The SMART-Seq v4 Ultra Low Input RNA kit was used to prepare libraries from fractions with low cell numbers. Bulk TCR alpha and beta repertoires were sequenced longitudinally to track T-cell clones before and after primary and booster YFV17D yellow fever vaccination. Blood was collected at multiple timepoints before and after primary and secondary immunization, and bulk PBMC replicates and cell subsets were isolated. Two healthy male donors, one aged 18 to 29 and one aged 30 to 39 years, were included in the cohort.

Broad study findings and their caveats: A small fraction of clonotypes appeared in both the CD4 and CD8 compartments, likely as a result of convergent recombination. After the booster, most clones that had expanded after primary vaccination were detected again (approximately 95% of CD4 and 70% to 90% of CD8), suggesting broad maintenance of memory. The secondary T-cell response was found to be weaker but faster than the primary response, with a peak reached on day 5 rather than on day 15. Because the study included only a couple of donors, the extent to which the findings can be generalized is limited. Because abundant contaminating clonotypes from the bulk population could be contained in FACS-sorted repertoires, computational filtering was required.

TCR cDNA was synthesized by 5'RACE template switching, which introduced a universal primer site and unique molecular identifiers. Priming for cDNA synthesis came from both the TCR alpha and TCR beta constant segments. Two PCR steps were used to amplify libraries, with sample barcodes and sequencing adapters being added in the second step. Sequencing of the libraries was done on either Illumina HiSeq 2500 (2x100 bp) or NovaSeq (2x150 bp). The study's processing was this. Reads were demultiplexed and collapsed into UMI consensus sequences with MIGEC, and V(D)J alignment was performed with MiXCR. Using edgeR on replicate PBMC samples, clonotypes were called vaccine-responding if FDR was below 0.01 and the log2 fold change was above 5 up to day 15. CD4 or CD8 identity was assigned to each bulk clonotype according to whether the clonotype was present at higher abundance in the sequenced CD4 repertoire or the sequenced CD8 repertoire. Clones were called with MiXCR by TCRdb after fastp trimmed the public reads at Q25, and only in-frame beta chains were retained. Every entry covers one CDR3 protein and lists the most common genes and DNA from its rows. The V and J calls and clone size are TCRdb's, not the authors'. In all, the sample holds about 350,000 distinct CDR3 sequences, and roughly 8.6% of those were seen once. About 16% of the sample rests with the top ten.

The CDR3 starts with the cysteine, ends with the phenylalanine, and has 14 residues. Left in the record is the CDR3 DNA by itself, 42 bases read in frame from the first base. V is clipped by 0 bases and J by 1 base, and the sequence between their germline boundaries is 7 bases long. The germline V gene sets CDR1 to SGDLS and CDR2 to YYNGEE. The sample's treatment or condition label, in plain terms: live attenuated yellow fever vaccine strain. At each blood-draw timepoint, two biological replicates of bulk PBMCs were obtained. A standard Ficoll-Paque protocol was used to isolate PBMCs from peripheral blood. RNA was extracted with TriZol from bulk PBMCs, CD4 and CD8 fractions, and dextramer-positive and dextramer-negative fractions. In this sample, this clonotype turned up many times. Its antigen is currently not known. Per-base qualities were not stored, and no clone one base away is much larger.

Sequenced here: PBMCs, sampled about 49 days after the first yellow fever vaccination. The receptor was derived from a man aged 18 to 35 who received the YFV17D yellow fever vaccine. Here the chain combines TRBV9 and TRBJ1-1, with the D gene not confidently named. The nucleotide sequence is TGTGCCAGCAGCGTAGGGGTTTCGAACACTGAAGCTTTCTTT. It specifies CASSVGVSNTEAFF.